This record concerns one T cell receptor (beta chain) sequence. Its antigen remains unidentified. The data were obtained in a study of cytomegalovirus exposure and HLA in healthy donors. Study-level background: Earlier findings included about 120 million unique TCR beta sequences obtained from 180 million or so T cells.

Study-level points and caveats: Reportedly, a later analysis found an Asian-associated ancestry cluster had fewer N-insertions than the roughly 700-donor mean. Sequencing likely generated an artifact that appeared as a cluster of highly shared sequence variants.

This CDR3 has 14 residues. Germline CDR1 and CDR2: LNHDA and SQIVND (reference sequence). V shed 5 bases, J shed 5 bases, and the junction held 6 bases outside the gene matches. PCR primers comprised 60 Vbeta and 13 Jbeta primers. Clones were sequenced by immunoSEQ multiplex PCR, and TCRdb holds only the in-frame ones, with some missing. The table lists around 70,000 clones. This sequence was found in a man between 35 and 55 years old in good health and CMV-seronegative. The source material was PBMCs. The rearrangement links TRBV19 to TRBJ2-7; 10 bases map to TRBD2. The CDR3 DNA follows: TGTGCCAGTAGTCAGGGACTAGCGTCTGACGAGCAGTACTTC. Protein: CASSQGLASDEQYF.